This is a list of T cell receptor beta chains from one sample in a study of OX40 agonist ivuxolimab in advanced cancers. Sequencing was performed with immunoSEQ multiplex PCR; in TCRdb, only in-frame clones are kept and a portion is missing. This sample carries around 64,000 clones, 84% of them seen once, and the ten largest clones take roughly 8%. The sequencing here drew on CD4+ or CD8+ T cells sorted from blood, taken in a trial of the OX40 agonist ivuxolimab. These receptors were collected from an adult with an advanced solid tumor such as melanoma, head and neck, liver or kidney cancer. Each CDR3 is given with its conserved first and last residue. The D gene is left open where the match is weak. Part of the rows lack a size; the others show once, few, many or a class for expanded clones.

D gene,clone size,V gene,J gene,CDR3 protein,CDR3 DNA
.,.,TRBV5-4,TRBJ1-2,CASSLMGAGYTF,TGTGCCAGCAGCCTGATGGGGGCGGGCTACACCTTC
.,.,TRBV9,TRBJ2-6,CASSFLDGLGANVLTF,TGTGCCAGCAGCTTCCTAGACGGACTAGGGGCCAACGTCCTGACTTTC
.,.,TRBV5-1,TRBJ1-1,CASSPVGDTEAFF,TGCGCCAGCAGCCCGGTTGGGGACACTGAAGCTTTCTTT
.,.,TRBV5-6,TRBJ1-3,CASSFSTGNTIYF,TGTGCCAGCAGCTTCTCAACTGGAAACACCATATATTTT
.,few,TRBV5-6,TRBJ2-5,CASSLGSIETQYF,TGTGCCAGCAGCTTGGGAAGCATCGAGACCCAGTACTTC
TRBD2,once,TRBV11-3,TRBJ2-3,CASGVAGVNTDTQYF,TGTGCCTCGGGTGTAGCGGGAGTGAACACAGATACGCAGTATTTT
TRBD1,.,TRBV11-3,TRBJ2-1,CASSLRGASWDRVFFEQFF,TGTGCCAGCAGCTTACGGGGTGCTTCCTGGGACAGGGTTTTTTTTGAGCAGTTCTTC
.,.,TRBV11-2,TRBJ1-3,CASSLMGGDTIYF,TGTGCCAGCAGCTTAATGGGGGGAGACACCATATATTTT
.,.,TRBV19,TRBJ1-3,CASSISLAGGNTIYF,TGTGCCAGTAGTATATCCCTGGCGGGAGGAAACACCATATATTTT
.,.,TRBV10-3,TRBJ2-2,CAISELRDTGELFF,TGTGCCATCAGTGAACTGAGGGACACCGGGGAGCTGTTTTTT
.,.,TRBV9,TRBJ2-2,CASSVVVGSVLGPGELFF,TGTGCCAGCAGCGTAGTAGTCGGGAGTGTTTTAGGGCCCGGGGAGCTGTTTTTT
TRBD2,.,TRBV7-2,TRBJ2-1,CASSPVRLAGATGEQFF,TGTGCCAGCAGCCCTGTACGACTAGCGGGGGCGACCGGTGAGCAGTTCTTC
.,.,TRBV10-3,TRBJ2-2,CAISEGGFTGELFF,TGTGCCATCAGTGAGGGGGGGTTCACCGGGGAGCTGTTTTTT
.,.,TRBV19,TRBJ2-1,CASSLVGSYNEQFF,TGTGCCAGTAGTCTAGTAGGGTCCTACAATGAGCAGTTCTTC
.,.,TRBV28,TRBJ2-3,CASSFPRLADTQYF,TGTGCCAGCAGTTTCCCCCGACTAGCAGATACGCAGTATTTT
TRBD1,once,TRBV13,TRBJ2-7,CASSEAQGTSYEQYF,TGTGCCAGCAGCGAAGCACAGGGGACGTCCTACGAGCAGTACTTC
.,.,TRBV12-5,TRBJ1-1,CASGQMGSNTEAFF,TGTGCTAGCGGTCAGATGGGTTCGAACACTGAAGCTTTCTTT
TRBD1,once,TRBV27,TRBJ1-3,CASSSLTGFPGNTIYF,TGTGCCAGCAGTTCCCTGACAGGGTTTCCTGGAAACACCATATATTTT
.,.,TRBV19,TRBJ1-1,CASSIEGTGTEAFF,TGTGCCAGTAGTATTGAGGGTACGGGGACTGAAGCTTTCTTT
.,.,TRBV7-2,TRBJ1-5,CASSLSVRANQPQHF,TGTGCCAGCAGCTTATCTGTGCGGGCCAATCAGCCCCAGCATTTT
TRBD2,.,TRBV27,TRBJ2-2,CASSLFGPGLAGIDGELFF,TGTGCCAGCAGTTTATTTGGGCCGGGACTAGCGGGGATAGACGGGGAGCTGTTTTTT
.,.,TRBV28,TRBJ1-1,CASSLVGLGAFF,TGTGCCAGCAGTTTAGTAGGATTGGGAGCTTTCTTT
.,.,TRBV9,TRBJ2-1,CASSVVGGLSYNEQFF,TGTGCCAGCAGCGTAGTAGGCGGCCTTTCCTACAATGAGCAGTTCTTC
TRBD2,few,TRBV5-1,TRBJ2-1,CASSLDPSGLGNEQFF,TGCGCCAGCAGCTTGGACCCTAGCGGGCTGGGGAATGAGCAGTTCTTC
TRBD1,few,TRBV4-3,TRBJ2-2,CASSRFPGQNPTGELFF,TGCGCCAGCAGCCGATTTCCGGGACAGAACCCCACCGGGGAGCTGTTTTTT
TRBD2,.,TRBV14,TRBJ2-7,CASSLSGSRDEQYF,TGTGCCAGCAGCCTCAGCGGGAGTAGAGACGAGCAGTACTTC
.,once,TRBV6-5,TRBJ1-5,CASSRTGRGQPQHF,TGTGCCAGCAGTCGCACAGGGAGAGGTCAGCCCCAGCATTTT
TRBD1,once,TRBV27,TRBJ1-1,CASSIRGRGTEAFF,TGTGCCAGCAGTATCAGGGGGCGCGGCACTGAAGCTTTCTTT
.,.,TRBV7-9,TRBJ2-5,CASSLGRYAQETQYF,TGTGCCAGCAGCTTAGGGAGGTACGCCCAAGAGACCCAGTACTTC
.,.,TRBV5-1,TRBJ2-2,CASSLGVTNTGELFF,TGCGCCAGCAGCCTGGGGGTCACGAACACCGGGGAGCTGTTTTTT
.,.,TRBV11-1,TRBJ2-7,CASSLARGPYEQYF,TGTGCCAGCAGCTTAGCTCGCGGTCCCTACGAGCAGTACTTC
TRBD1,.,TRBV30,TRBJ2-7,CAWSKQGTWGNYEQYF,TGTGCCTGGAGTAAACAGGGGACCTGGGGGAACTACGAGCAGTACTTC
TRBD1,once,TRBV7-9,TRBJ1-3,CASSSRGTVSGNTIYF,TGTGCCAGCAGCTCCCGTGGGACAGTCTCTGGAAACACCATATATTTT
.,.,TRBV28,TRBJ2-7,CASTLDGAYEQYF,TGTGCCAGCACCCTTGACGGAGCCTACGAGCAGTACTTC
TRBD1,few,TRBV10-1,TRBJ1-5,CARYRDRGQGLRNQPQHF,TGCGCCAGATACCGGGACAGGGGGCAGGGGCTCCGCAATCAGCCCCAGCATTTT
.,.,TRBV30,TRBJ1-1,CAWIQGPGDTEAFF,TGTGCCTGGATTCAGGGGCCCGGGGACACTGAAGCTTTCTTT
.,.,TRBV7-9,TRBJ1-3,CASSRPNSGNTIYF,TGTGCCAGCAGTCGGCCGAACTCTGGAAACACCATATATTTT
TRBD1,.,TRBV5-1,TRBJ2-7,CASSSGQGGDEQYF,TGCGCCAGCAGCTCAGGACAGGGCGGAGACGAGCAGTACTTC
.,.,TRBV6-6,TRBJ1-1,CASSYSVNTEAFF,TGTGCCAGCAGTTACTCAGTGAACACTGAAGCTTTCTTT
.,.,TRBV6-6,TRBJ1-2,CASRSTDYYGYTF,TGTGCCAGCAGATCGACGGATTACTATGGCTACACCTTC
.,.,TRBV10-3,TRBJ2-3,CAISEPPLTDTQYF,TGTGCCATCAGTGAGCCTCCCCTCACAGATACGCAGTATTTT
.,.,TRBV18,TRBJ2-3,CASSGTSTDTQYF,TGTGCCAGCTCAGGGACTAGCACAGATACGCAGTATTTT
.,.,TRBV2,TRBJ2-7,CASSSEEGFLVVEQYF,TGTGCCAGCAGTTCGGAGGAGGGATTCTTAGTGGTCGAGCAGTACTTC
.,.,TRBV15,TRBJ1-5,CATSRTPNSNQPQHF,TGTGCCACCAGCAGAACTCCTAATAGCAATCAGCCCCAGCATTTT